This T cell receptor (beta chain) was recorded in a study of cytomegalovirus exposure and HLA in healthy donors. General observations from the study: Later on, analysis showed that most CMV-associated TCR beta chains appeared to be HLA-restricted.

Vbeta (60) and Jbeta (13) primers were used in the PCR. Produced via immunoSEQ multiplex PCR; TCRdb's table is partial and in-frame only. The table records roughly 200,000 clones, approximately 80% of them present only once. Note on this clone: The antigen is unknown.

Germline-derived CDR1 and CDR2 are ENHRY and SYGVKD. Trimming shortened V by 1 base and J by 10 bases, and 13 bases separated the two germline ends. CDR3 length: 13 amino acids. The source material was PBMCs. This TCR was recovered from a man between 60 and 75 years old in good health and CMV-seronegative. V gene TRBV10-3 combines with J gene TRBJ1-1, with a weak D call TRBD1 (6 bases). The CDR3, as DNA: TGTGCCATCAGTGAGTGGGCGGGGGCGTTAGCTTTCTTT. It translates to CAISEWAGALAFF.